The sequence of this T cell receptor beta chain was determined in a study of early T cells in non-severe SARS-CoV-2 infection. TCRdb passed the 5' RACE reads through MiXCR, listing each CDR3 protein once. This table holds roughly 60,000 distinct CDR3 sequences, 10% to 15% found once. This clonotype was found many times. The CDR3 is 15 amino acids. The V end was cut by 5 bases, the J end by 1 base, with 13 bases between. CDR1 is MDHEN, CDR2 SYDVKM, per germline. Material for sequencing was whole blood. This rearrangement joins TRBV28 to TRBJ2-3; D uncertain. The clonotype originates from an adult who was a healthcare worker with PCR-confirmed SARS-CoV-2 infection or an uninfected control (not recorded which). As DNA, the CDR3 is TGTGCCAGCAGTCCCCCAGGAGTGGGCACAGATACGCAGTATTTT. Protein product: CASSPPGVGTDTQYF.